This T cell receptor beta chain was sequenced during a study of tumor-infiltrating lymphocytes in primary liver carcinoma. Study summary: Productive TCRbeta read counts per sample ran from roughly 3.5 to 7 million and were similar across tissue types. Regarding the study as a whole: Only about 7.5-24% of top clones were detected in all five tumor regions. Tumor region pairs showed greater overlap than either tumor-adjacent or tumor-blood pairs did.

A constant-region primer primed TCR beta cDNA synthesis from about 0.55 ug of total RNA. Library construction for TCR beta comprised three nested multiplex PCR rounds performed with slightly modified ARM-PCR. TCRdb reanalysed the multiplex PCR reads using MiXCR and keeps one entry per CDR3 protein. The sample holds about 54,000 distinct CDR3 sequences, 70% to 80% seen once. The study co-extracted DNA and RNA from roughly 20-30 mg of unsorted bulk tissue. Every tumor contributed samples taken at five separate regions. As concerns this clonotype: Its antigen remains unidentified. The conserved phenylalanine or tryptophan normally closing the CDR3 is absent here, so this likely arose from a read error.

This clonotype originated in a man aged 40-49 years with primary liver carcinoma and hepatitis B virus infection. What was sequenced was liver tumor tissue from sampling region 2. Sample subset: tumor region T2, inferior pole.

Written as DNA, the CDR3 is TGTGCCAGCTGCTTAGATTCTCTGGAGACCCAGTACTTA. This encodes CASCLDSLETQYL. The gene calls are TRBV11-2 and TRBJ2-5; no clear D gene. The CDR3 is 13 amino acids. Germline V lookup: CDR1 SGHAT, CDR2 FQNNGV.